The clone carrying this T cell receptor (beta chain) was recorded once. These data originate in a study of blood T cell repertoires in COVID-19. Study-level information: Both acute and convalescent COVID-19 samples were obtained from the United States, Italy and Spain. The analysed material was cDNA or gDNA that came from T cells, B-cell-depleted T cells, or PBMCs.

The CDR3 runs to 19 residues. The germline V gene has CDR1 ENHRY and CDR2 SYGVKD. J was trimmed by 5 bases and V by 2 bases; bases with no gene match: 19. Per the original data handling: Nucleated cell number was recorded as an estimate derived from reference gene primer amplification. Sequenced by immunoSEQ multiplex PCR; TCRdb stores in-frame clones only, minus some. V and J calls plus clone size are reproduced from that table; the DNA served to infer D and trimming. The sample shows approximately 150,000 clones, 80% to 90% of them seen only once. This sequence joins TRBV10-3 and TRBJ2-5; 8 nucleotides match TRBD2. This sequence was found in a man in his 70s with acute or convalescent COVID-19. The sample consisted of peripheral blood. The CDR3 DNA reads as TGTGCCATCAGTGAGCCTCTTCCCCGCGGACTAGCAATGGAGGAGACCCAGTACTTC. Residues: CAISEPLPRGLAMEETQYF.